Listed below are T cell receptor beta chains from one sample, sequenced in a study of blood T cell repertoires in COVID-19. Assay: immunoSEQ multiplex PCR; the TCRdb copy retains only in-frame clones and omits some. The sample has over 200,000 clones, more than 80% seen once; the top ten hold about 1.3%. The material sequenced was peripheral blood. The receptors here all came from a woman aged 30 to 39 with COVID-19, enrolled during active disease. Both conserved end residues are part of each CDR3. D genes are given only for firm matches. Rows give clone size only sometimes, using once, few, many, or a class for an expanded clone.

TRBV6-5	16	NA	NA	TRBJ2-7	TGTGCCAGCAGTTCCATACACCTACAGGGTAGCTACGAGCAGTACTTC	CASSSIHLQGSYEQYF
TRBV6-4	20	NA	TRBD2	TRBJ2-1	TGTGCCAGCAGTGACTCATTAGAGAGGTATGGACTAGCGATTTGCAATGAGCAGTTCTTC	CASSDSLERYGLAICNEQFF
TRBV7-7	15	NA	TRBD2	TRBJ2-5	TGTGCCAGCAGCTTAGTAGCGGGGCCCCAAGAGACCCAGTACTTC	CASSLVAGPQETQYF
TRBV18	13	NA	NA	TRBJ2-7	TGTGCCAGCTCACCACCCGGTTCCTACGAGCAGTACTTC	CASSPPGSYEQYF
TRBV10-3	13	few	NA	TRBJ1-3	TGTGCCATCAGTGCAGGGGCAGGAAACACCATATATTTT	CAISAGAGNTIYF
TRBV7-9	15	NA	NA	TRBJ2-1	TGTGCCAGCAGCTTAGACCGTAGCGTACAGTCGGAGCAGTTCTTC	CASSLDRSVQSEQFF
TRBV10-3	18	NA	TRBD2	TRBJ2-1	TGTGCCATCAGAGCCGGGACTAGCGGGGTAAACTCCTACAATGAGCAGTTCTTC	CAIRAGTSGVNSYNEQFF
TRBV3-1/TRBV3-2	13	NA	TRBD1	TRBJ1-2	TGTGCCAGCAGCCAAGCACAGGGGGCGAGCTACACCTTC	CASSQAQGASYTF
TRBV19	16	NA	TRBD2	TRBJ2-1	TGTGCCAGTAGTATAAGGGCGGGGGAAACCTACAATGAGCAGTTCTTC	CASSIRAGETYNEQFF
TRBV5-8	13	NA	TRBD1	TRBJ2-7	TGTGCCAGCAGTTGGGACAGGATGTACGAGCAGTACTTC	CASSWDRMYEQYF
TRBV7-2	15	NA	NA	TRBJ2-3	TGTGCCAGCAGCTTATGGGGGCCAAGCACAGATACGCAGTATTTT	CASSLWGPSTDTQYF
TRBV6-5	13	NA	TRBD1	TRBJ1-4	TGTGCCATACGGACAGGGGGAGGTGAAAAACTGTTTTTT	CAIRTGGGEKLFF
TRBV7-3	15	NA	NA	TRBJ1-1	TGTGCCAGCAGCTTGACAGGAGACTTAGATGTTGAAGCTTTCTTT	CASSLTGDLDVEAFF
TRBV9	15	once	TRBD1	TRBJ1-3	TGTGCCAGCAGCGTGACAGGGGGCAACGGAAACACCATATATTTT	CASSVTGGNGNTIYF
TRBV11-3	17	NA	TRBD2	TRBJ2-7	TGTGCCAGCAGCCAGGGACTAGGCCGATCGGAGGAACGCGAGCAGTACTTC	CASSQGLGRSEEREQYF
TRBV18	16	NA	NA	TRBJ1-1	TGTGCCAGCTCACCGACGACAGGTTTCGTGAACACTGAAGCTTTCTTT	CASSPTTGFVNTEAFF
TRBV7-6	16	NA	TRBD2	TRBJ2-3	TGTGCCAGCAGCTCCGTGGGGGGGGGAGTCACAGATACGCAGTATTTT	CASSSVGGGVTDTQYF
TRBV25-1	16	NA	NA	TRBJ2-1	TGTGCCACCTTGAAAGAGGCCCGGAACCGAAACAATGAGCAGTTCTTC	CATLKEARNRNNEQFF
TRBV2	13	NA	NA	TRBJ1-5	TGTGCCTCCTCCACACAGGTATATCAGCCCCAGCATTTT	CASSTQVYQPQHF
TRBV7-3	16	NA	NA	TRBJ2-1	TGTGCCAGCAGCTTAGCTAACAGGGCTGCCTACAATGAGCAGTTCTTC	CASSLANRAAYNEQFF
TRBV7-8	13	once	NA	TRBJ2-7	TGTGCCAGCAGCTTAGCAGGGGGCTACGAGCAGTACTTC	CASSLAGGYEQYF
TRBV6-2/TRBV6-3	16	NA	NA	TRBJ2-2	TGTGCCAGCAGTTATCTGGGGACGACAGGCACCGGGGAGCTGTTTTTT	CASSYLGTTGTGELFF
TRBV6-5	15	NA	TRBD1	TRBJ2-7	TGTGCCAGCATTGCCCGACAGGGGGCGAGTGTTAAGCAGTACTTC	CASIARQGASVKQYF
TRBV12-3/TRBV12-4	13	once	NA	TRBJ2-4	TGTGCCAGTTCCCCAGGGTCCAAAAACATTCAGTACTTC	CASSPGSKNIQYF
TRBV10-2	15	NA	TRBD1	TRBJ2-7	TGCGCCAGCAGTGATGGGACAGGGACCTCCTACGAGCAGTACTTC	CASSDGTGTSYEQYF
TRBV6-5	15	NA	TRBD2	TRBJ2-3	TGTGCCAGCAGAACGTGGGGAAGTAGCGGGGATACGCAGTATTTT	CASRTWGSSGDTQYF
TRBV5-6	16	NA	NA	TRBJ2-1	TGTGCCAGCAGCTTGCGGGAGGGGGCCCCTTACAATGAGCAGTTCTTC	CASSLREGAPYNEQFF
TRBV7-3	14	NA	NA	TRBJ1-1	TGTGCCAGCAGCTTAATGGGGCAGGGCTCTGAAGCTTTCTTT	CASSLMGQGSEAFF
TRBV27	15	NA	TRBD1	TRBJ2-4	TGTGCCAGCAGTCAGGACAGGGAGAGGAAAAACATTCAGTACTTC	CASSQDRERKNIQYF
TRBV6-5	15	NA	NA	TRBJ2-7	TGTGCCAGCAGTTACTCGCGGGACAGCTCCTACGAGCAGTACTTC	CASSYSRDSSYEQYF
TRBV7-2	15	once	NA	TRBJ1-2	TGTGCCAGCAGCTTACGACAGGAGATGGACTATGGCTACACCTTC	CASSLRQEMDYGYTF
TRBV28	14	NA	TRBD1	TRBJ2-1	TGTGCCAGCAGCCCGGGACAGGGGCGGTGGAAGCAGTTCTTC	CASSPGQGRWKQFF
TRBV3-1/TRBV3-2	15	NA	NA	TRBJ1-3	TGTGCCAGCAGCCAAGCTCGGGGGGTTCGAAACACCATATATTTT	CASSQARGVRNTIYF
TRBV18	16	NA	TRBD1	TRBJ2-2	TGTGCCAGCTCACCAGCAGGGGGCTCGCTGCCCGGGGAGCTGTTTTTT	CASSPAGGSLPGELFF
TRBV11-3	16	few	TRBD2	TRBJ2-1	TGTGCCAGCAGCTTAGCTACTAGCGGGTATTTGGATGAGCAGTTCTTC	CASSLATSGYLDEQFF
TRBV19	14	NA	NA	TRBJ2-1	TGTGCCAGTAGTTCGACACCTAACTACAATGAGCAGTTCTTC	CASSSTPNYNEQFF
TRBV25-1	13	NA	NA	TRBJ2-3	TGTGCCAGGATAGTCCCAAGCACAGATACGCAGTATTTT	CARIVPSTDTQYF
TRBV27	14	NA	TRBD2	TRBJ2-7	TGTGCCAGCTCTGTAGCGGGACCTTCCTACGAGCAGTACTTC	CASSVAGPSYEQYF
TRBV4-3	16	NA	NA	TRBJ1-1	TGCGCCAGCAGCCAAGGGTCCGGAGGGGCCGACACTGAAGCTTTCTTT	CASSQGSGGADTEAFF
TRBV30	15	NA	TRBD1	TRBJ1-4	TGTGCCTGGAGTTATGGACAGGGAGGTAATGAAAAACTGTTTTTT	CAWSYGQGGNEKLFF
TRBV29-1	13	NA	TRBD1	TRBJ2-1	TGCAGCGTTCGGACAGGGTTGAACAATGAGCAGTTCTTC	CSVRTGLNNEQFF
TRBV28	16	NA	NA	TRBJ2-2	TGTGCCAGCAGGATGAGCGGTATTGCGAACACCGGGGAGCTGTTTTTT	CASRMSGIANTGELFF
TRBV6-6	14	NA	NA	TRBJ1-3	TGTGCCAGCAGTCCACCAGGGCCAGGAAACACCATATATTTT	CASSPPGPGNTIYF
TRBV27	15	NA	NA	TRBJ1-5	TGTGCCAGCAGTTCCCGGGACAAACCCAATCAGCCCCAGCATTTT	CASSSRDKPNQPQHF
TRBV5-1	14	NA	NA	TRBJ1-3	TGCGCCAGCAGCTCCGTATCCTCTGGAAACACCATATATTTT	CASSSVSSGNTIYF
TRBV7-2	16	NA	TRBD2	TRBJ2-2	TGTGCCAGCAAGCGGGAGGGTAGCGGGTTAACCGGGGAGCTGTTTTTT	CASKREGSGLTGELFF
TRBV19	14	NA	NA	TRBJ2-6	TGTGCCAGTAGTCGGACATCTGGGGCCAACGTCCTGACTTTC	CASSRTSGANVLTF
TRBV14	18	NA	TRBD2	TRBJ2-2	TGTGCCAGCAGCCAAGCCGGACTAGCGGGAGTCCGGAACGGGGAGCTGTTTTTT	CASSQAGLAGVRNGELFF
TRBV12-3/TRBV12-4	13	NA	NA	TRBJ1-1	TGTGCCAGCAGTTACGACAGAAACACTGAAGCTTTCTTT	CASSYDRNTEAFF
TRBV5-1	18	NA	TRBD2	TRBJ2-3	TGCGCCAGCAGCTTGGGTGGACTAGCGGGAGGAGGCACAGATACGCAGTATTTT	CASSLGGLAGGGTDTQYF
TRBV28	18	NA	NA	TRBJ1-4	TGTGCCAGCAGTTTATCAGGGGAGGGACCTTTAACTAATGAAAAACTGTTTTTT	CASSLSGEGPLTNEKLFF
TRBV6-6	16	NA	NA	TRBJ1-1	TGTGCCAGCAGCCAAAGGACCGGCGCCCAGGGGACTGAAGCTTTCTTT	CASSQRTGAQGTEAFF
TRBV7-9	13	NA	TRBD2	TRBJ2-7	TGTGCCAGCAGCCCCGGACCTCCTAGCGGGCAGTACTTC	CASSPGPPSGQYF
TRBV5-4	13	NA	NA	TRBJ2-5	TGTGCCAGCAGCTTGCGACAGCAAGAGACCCAGTACTTC	CASSLRQQETQYF
TRBV11-3	16	NA	TRBD2	TRBJ2-3	TGTGCCAGCAGCTTAGGGACTAGCGGGGACGCAGATACGCAGTATTTT	CASSLGTSGDADTQYF
TRBV5-1	18	NA	NA	TRBJ1-2	TGCGCCAGCAGCTCAGCAGCAGGCGAACCCTTAGCTAACTATGGCTACACCTTC	CASSSAAGEPLANYGYTF
TRBV19	15	NA	TRBD1	TRBJ1-1	TGTGCCAGTAATTTGGGACAGGCGATGAACACTGAAGCTTTCTTT	CASNLGQAMNTEAFF
TRBV18	13	NA	TRBD1	TRBJ2-7	TGTGCCTCGGACGGGACAGGGCATCACGAGCAGTACTTC	CASDGTGHHEQYF
TRBV7-9	14	NA	NA	TRBJ1-2	TGTGCCAGCAGCTTAGGATGGCTTAACTATGGCTACACCTTC	CASSLGWLNYGYTF
TRBV2	15	once	TRBD2	TRBJ2-1	TGTGCCAGCAGTGGGACTAGCGGGAGGGGAAATGAGCAGTTCTTC	CASSGTSGRGNEQFF